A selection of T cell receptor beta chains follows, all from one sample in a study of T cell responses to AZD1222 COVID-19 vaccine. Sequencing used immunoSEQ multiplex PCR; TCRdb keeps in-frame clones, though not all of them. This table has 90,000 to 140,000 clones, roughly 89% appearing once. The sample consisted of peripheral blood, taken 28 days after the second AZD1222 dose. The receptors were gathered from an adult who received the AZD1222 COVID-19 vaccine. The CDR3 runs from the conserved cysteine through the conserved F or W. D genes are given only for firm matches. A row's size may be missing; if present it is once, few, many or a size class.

CDR3 protein: CASSEDRSNSPLHF
CDR3 DNA: TGTGCCAGCAGCGAAGACCGATCAAATTCACCCCTCCACTTT
V gene: TRBV7-8
J gene: TRBJ1-6
clone size: .
D gene: .

CDR3 protein: CASSLLRETQYF
CDR3 DNA: TGTGCCAGCAGCCTTCTAAGGGAGACCCAGTACTTC
V gene: TRBV12-3/TRBV12-4
J gene: TRBJ2-5
clone size: .
D gene: .

CDR3 protein: CAWSGVRIDQPQHF
CDR3 DNA: TGTGCCTGGAGTGGTGTGCGGATTGATCAGCCCCAGCATTTT
V gene: TRBV30
J gene: TRBJ1-5
clone size: .
D gene: .

CDR3 protein: CSASPSGRNNSPLHF
CDR3 DNA: TGCAGTGCTAGTCCCTCGGGACGGAATAATTCACCCCTCCACTTT
V gene: TRBV20-1
J gene: TRBJ1-6
clone size: .
D gene: .

CDR3 protein: CASSSQTSYEQYF
CDR3 DNA: TGTGCCAGCAGTAGCCAGACCTCATACGAGCAGTACTTC
V gene: TRBV6-5
J gene: TRBJ2-7
clone size: once
D gene: .

CDR3 protein: CASRRGQVTNYEQYF
CDR3 DNA: TGTGCCAGCAGGAGGGGGCAGGTGACTAACTACGAGCAGTACTTC
V gene: TRBV11-2
J gene: TRBJ2-7
clone size: .
D gene: TRBD1

CDR3 protein: CASSQPQGENTEAFF
CDR3 DNA: TGCGCCAGCAGCCAACCGCAGGGGGAGAACACTGAAGCTTTCTTT
V gene: TRBV4-1
J gene: TRBJ1-1
clone size: .
D gene: TRBD1

CDR3 protein: CASSPFTLGPTNEKLFF
CDR3 DNA: TGTGCCAGCTCACCGTTCACTCTGGGTCCTACTAATGAAAAACTGTTTTTT
V gene: TRBV18
J gene: TRBJ1-4
clone size: .
D gene: .

CDR3 protein: CASSSGGPTDTQYF
CDR3 DNA: TGTGCCAGCAGTTCGGGGGGTCCCACAGATACGCAGTATTTT
V gene: TRBV28
J gene: TRBJ2-3
clone size: once
D gene: TRBD2

CDR3 protein: CASSALTSGVYNEQFF
CDR3 DNA: TGTGCCAGCAGCGCCTTAACTAGCGGGGTTTACAATGAGCAGTTCTTC
V gene: TRBV11-2
J gene: TRBJ2-1
clone size: .
D gene: TRBD2

CDR3 protein: CASSLGAGNNEQFF
CDR3 DNA: TGTGCCAGCAGCTTAGGAGCGGGGAACAATGAGCAGTTCTTC
V gene: TRBV7-2
J gene: TRBJ2-1
clone size: .
D gene: TRBD2

CDR3 protein: CASSVGPTTGSGAFF
CDR3 DNA: TGTGCCAGCAGCGTAGGCCCCACGACAGGGTCTGGAGCTTTCTTT
V gene: TRBV9
J gene: TRBJ1-1
clone size: .
D gene: TRBD1

CDR3 protein: CASSLTSGSFNEQFF
CDR3 DNA: TGTGCCAGCTCACTGACTAGCGGGAGTTTTAATGAGCAGTTCTTC
V gene: TRBV18
J gene: TRBJ2-1
clone size: .
D gene: TRBD2

CDR3 protein: CASSLDRGGTEAFF
CDR3 DNA: TGTGCCAGCAGCCTGGACAGGGGTGGGACTGAAGCTTTCTTT
V gene: TRBV13
J gene: TRBJ1-1
clone size: .
D gene: TRBD1

CDR3 protein: CASSTTSGRSDTQYF
CDR3 DNA: TGTGCCAGCAGCACGACTAGCGGGAGGTCAGATACGCAGTATTTT
V gene: TRBV5-6
J gene: TRBJ2-3
clone size: .
D gene: TRBD2

CDR3 protein: CASSEDSTEAFF
CDR3 DNA: TGTGCCAGCAGTGAGGACAGTACTGAAGCTTTCTTT
V gene: TRBV25-1
J gene: TRBJ1-1
clone size: .
D gene: .

CDR3 protein: CASSLARQGGETQYF
CDR3 DNA: TGTGCCAGCAGCTTAGCGCGACAGGGTGGCGAGACCCAGTACTTC
V gene: TRBV7-2
J gene: TRBJ2-5
clone size: .
D gene: TRBD1

CDR3 protein: CASSSPPGLAEPKYEQYF
CDR3 DNA: TGTGCCAGCAGCTCCCCCCCGGGACTAGCGGAGCCTAAATACGAGCAGTACTTC
V gene: TRBV7-3
J gene: TRBJ2-7
clone size: .
D gene: TRBD2

CDR3 protein: CASNTGLAGNEQYF
CDR3 DNA: TGTGCCAGCAACACCGGACTAGCGGGAAACGAGCAGTACTTC
V gene: TRBV7-2
J gene: TRBJ2-7
clone size: .
D gene: TRBD2

CDR3 protein: CASSFLTQRSYEQYF
CDR3 DNA: TGTGCCAGCAGTTTCTTAACACAGCGCTCCTACGAGCAGTACTTC
V gene: TRBV28
J gene: TRBJ2-7
clone size: .
D gene: .

CDR3 protein: CASSLGTGGRYTQYF
CDR3 DNA: TGTGCCAGCAGCTTAGGGACAGGGGGCAGGTATACGCAGTATTTT
V gene: TRBV7-2
J gene: TRBJ2-3
clone size: .
D gene: TRBD1

CDR3 protein: CASSPRGTGEDNEQFF
CDR3 DNA: TGTGCCAGCAGCCCGAGAGGGACAGGGGAGGACAATGAGCAGTTCTTC
V gene: TRBV4-2
J gene: TRBJ2-1
clone size: few
D gene: TRBD1

CDR3 protein: CASSGTQNQETQYF
CDR3 DNA: TGTGCCAGCAGTGGAACCCAGAATCAAGAGACCCAGTACTTC
V gene: TRBV2
J gene: TRBJ2-5
clone size: .
D gene: .

CDR3 protein: CASSPRLAGVQETQYF
CDR3 DNA: TGTGCCAGCTCACCCAGACTAGCGGGAGTCCAAGAGACCCAGTACTTC
V gene: TRBV18
J gene: TRBJ2-5
clone size: .
D gene: TRBD2

CDR3 protein: CASSVAPNTGELFF
CDR3 DNA: TGTGCCAGCAGCGTAGCCCCGAACACCGGGGAGCTGTTTTTT
V gene: TRBV9
J gene: TRBJ2-2
clone size: .
D gene: .

CDR3 protein: CAISESRSEKLFF
CDR3 DNA: TGTGCCATCAGTGAGTCGAGGAGTGAAAAACTGTTTTTT
V gene: TRBV10-3
J gene: TRBJ1-4
clone size: .
D gene: .

CDR3 protein: CASSLIRENEQFF
CDR3 DNA: TGTGCCAGCAGTTTAATCCGGGAGAATGAGCAGTTCTTC
V gene: TRBV6-6
J gene: TRBJ2-1
clone size: .
D gene: .

CDR3 protein: CASSFGWYNSPLHF
CDR3 DNA: TGTGCCAGCAGTTTTGGCTGGTATAATTCACCCCTCCACTTT
V gene: TRBV28
J gene: TRBJ1-6
clone size: .
D gene: .

CDR3 protein: CASSPIETQYF
CDR3 DNA: TGTGCCAGCAGCCCCATTGAGACCCAGTACTTC
V gene: TRBV6-2/TRBV6-3
J gene: TRBJ2-5
clone size: .
D gene: .

CDR3 protein: CASSYDSYEQYF
CDR3 DNA: TGTGCCAGCAGTTACGACAGTTACGAGCAGTACTTC
V gene: TRBV6-6
J gene: TRBJ2-7
clone size: .
D gene: .

CDR3 protein: CASSTSRDSYEQYF
CDR3 DNA: TGTGCCAGCAGTACAAGCAGGGACTCCTACGAGCAGTACTTC
V gene: TRBV7-8
J gene: TRBJ2-7
clone size: .
D gene: .

CDR3 protein: CASSIAGEQYF
CDR3 DNA: TGTGCCAGTAGTATAGCAGGCGAGCAGTACTTC
V gene: TRBV19
J gene: TRBJ2-7
clone size: once
D gene: .

CDR3 protein: CASSLATSGGSSYEQYF
CDR3 DNA: TGTGCCAGCAGCTTAGCAACTAGCGGGGGGAGCTCCTACGAGCAGTACTTC
V gene: TRBV11-1
J gene: TRBJ2-7
clone size: .
D gene: TRBD2

CDR3 protein: CASRAIGRYQETQYF
CDR3 DNA: TGTGCCAGCAGGGCTATCGGGAGGTACCAAGAGACCCAGTACTTC
V gene: TRBV6-6
J gene: TRBJ2-5
clone size: .
D gene: TRBD2

CDR3 protein: CASSTGAYNSPLHF
CDR3 DNA: TGTGCCAGTAGTACAGGGGCCTATAATTCACCCCTCCACTTT
V gene: TRBV19
J gene: TRBJ1-6
clone size: .
D gene: .

CDR3 protein: CASSNRDYGYGYTF
CDR3 DNA: TGTGCCAGCAGCAACCGGGACTATGGCTATGGCTACACCTTC
V gene: TRBV13
J gene: TRBJ1-2
clone size: .
D gene: .

CDR3 protein: CASSLTGVPYEQYF
CDR3 DNA: TGCGCCAGCAGCCTGACAGGGGTCCCCTACGAGCAGTACTTC
V gene: TRBV5-1
J gene: TRBJ2-7
clone size: .
D gene: TRBD1

CDR3 protein: CASSSSFGGQNIQYF
CDR3 DNA: TGTGCCAGCAGCTCTAGTTTCGGTGGGCAAAACATTCAGTACTTC
V gene: TRBV7-2
J gene: TRBJ2-4
clone size: .
D gene: .

CDR3 protein: CAWSPQGRNQPQHF
CDR3 DNA: TGTGCCTGGAGTCCCCAGGGAAGAAATCAGCCCCAGCATTTT
V gene: TRBV30
J gene: TRBJ1-5
clone size: .
D gene: .

CDR3 protein: CASSLRQDPQPQHF
CDR3 DNA: TGCGCCAGCAGCTTGCGACAGGACCCACAGCCCCAGCATTTT
V gene: TRBV5-1
J gene: TRBJ1-5
clone size: .
D gene: .

CDR3 protein: CASSRGTEAFF
CDR3 DNA: TGTGCCAGCAGCCGGGGTACTGAAGCTTTCTTT
V gene: TRBV11-2
J gene: TRBJ1-1
clone size: .
D gene: .

CDR3 protein: CASSFWNYAEAFF
CDR3 DNA: TGTGCCAGCAGTTTTTGGAATTACGCTGAAGCTTTCTTT
V gene: TRBV28
J gene: TRBJ1-1
clone size: .
D gene: .

CDR3 protein: CASSFYSNQPQHF
CDR3 DNA: TGTGCCAGCAGTTTCTATAGCAATCAGCCCCAGCATTTT
V gene: TRBV28
J gene: TRBJ1-5
clone size: .
D gene: .

CDR3 protein: CASSPPGGFTSENEQFF
CDR3 DNA: TGCGCCAGCAGCCCGCCCGGGGGTTTTACCTCCGAGAATGAGCAGTTCTTC
V gene: TRBV4-1
J gene: TRBJ2-1
clone size: few
D gene: .

CDR3 protein: CSVEEGQANEKLFF
CDR3 DNA: TGCAGCGTTGAAGAGGGACAGGCTAATGAAAAACTGTTTTTT
V gene: TRBV29-1
J gene: TRBJ1-4
clone size: .
D gene: TRBD1

CDR3 protein: CASSPSPNNQPQHF
CDR3 DNA: TGTGCCAGCAGCCCCTCTCCCAATAATCAGCCCCAGCATTTT
V gene: TRBV7-2
J gene: TRBJ1-5
clone size: .
D gene: .

CDR3 protein: CASKRYEGGGQPQHF
CDR3 DNA: TGTGCCAGCAAACGCTACGAGGGGGGTGGGCAGCCCCAGCATTTT
V gene: TRBV6-5
J gene: TRBJ1-5
clone size: few
D gene: .

CDR3 protein: CASTHKSNYGYTF
CDR3 DNA: TGTGCCAGCACCCACAAGTCCAACTATGGCTACACCTTC
V gene: TRBV25-1
J gene: TRBJ1-2
clone size: .
D gene: .

CDR3 protein: CASSQLGNTEAFF
CDR3 DNA: TGTGCCAGCAGCCAACTGGGCAACACTGAAGCTTTCTTT
V gene: TRBV3-1/TRBV3-2
J gene: TRBJ1-1
clone size: .
D gene: .